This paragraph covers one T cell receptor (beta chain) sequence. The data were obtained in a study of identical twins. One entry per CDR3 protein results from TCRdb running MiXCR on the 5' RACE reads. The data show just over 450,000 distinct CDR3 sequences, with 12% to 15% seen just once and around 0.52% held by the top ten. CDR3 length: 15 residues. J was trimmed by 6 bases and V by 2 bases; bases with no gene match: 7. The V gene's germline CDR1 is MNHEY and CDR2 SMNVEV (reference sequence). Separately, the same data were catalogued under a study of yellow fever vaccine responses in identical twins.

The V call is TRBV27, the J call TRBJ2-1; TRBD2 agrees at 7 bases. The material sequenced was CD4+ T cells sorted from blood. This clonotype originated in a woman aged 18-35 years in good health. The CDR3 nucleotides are TGTGCCAGCAGTTTAACTGGCGGGAGCCCCAATGAGCAGTTCTTC. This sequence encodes CASSLTGGSPNEQFF.